The present T cell receptor (beta chain) was sequenced within a study of blood T cell repertoires in COVID-19. Study as a whole: T cells, B-cell-depleted T cells, or PBMCs supplied cDNA or gDNA.

This CDR3 contains 15 residues. Germline-derived CDR1 and CDR2 are MRHNA and SNTAGT. Trimming stripped 6 bases from V and 0 bases from J, with 14 bases between. In the original analysis: Reference gene primer amplification yielded estimated nucleated cell counts. Libraries were prepared by immunoSEQ multiplex PCR; TCRdb keeps only in-frame clonotypes and omits some of them. D and trimming were read from the DNA, whereas the V and J calls and clone size are those reported in that table. The table has around 320,000 clones, about nine tenths seen once. This sequence originates from a man in his late teens or twenties with active or convalescent COVID-19. V gene TRBV6-4 combines with J gene TRBJ1-1, with D maybe TRBD1 (5 bases). The sample consisted of peripheral blood. The CDR3 DNA reads TGTGCCAGCAGATTGGTCGGGGGGGTGAACACTGAAGCTTTCTTT. Its translation: CASRLVGGVNTEAFF.